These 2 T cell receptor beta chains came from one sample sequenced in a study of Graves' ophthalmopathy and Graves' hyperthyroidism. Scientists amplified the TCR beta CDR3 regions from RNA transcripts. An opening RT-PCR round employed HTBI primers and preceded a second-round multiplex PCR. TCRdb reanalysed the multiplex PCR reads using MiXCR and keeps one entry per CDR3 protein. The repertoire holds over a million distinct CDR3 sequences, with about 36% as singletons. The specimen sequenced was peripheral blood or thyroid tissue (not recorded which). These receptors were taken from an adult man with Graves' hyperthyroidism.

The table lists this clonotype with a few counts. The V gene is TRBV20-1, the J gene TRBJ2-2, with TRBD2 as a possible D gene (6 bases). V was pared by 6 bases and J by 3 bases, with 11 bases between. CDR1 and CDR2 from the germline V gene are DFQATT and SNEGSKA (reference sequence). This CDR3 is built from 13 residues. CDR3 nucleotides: TGCAGTGCCCCGCGGGGAGACACCGGGGAGCTGTTTTTT. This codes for CSAPRGDTGELFF.

CDR3 amino acids: CASSQEGISGNTIYF. As DNA, the CDR3 is TGTGCCAGCAGCCAAGAAGGGATCTCTGGAAACACCATATATTTT. The V and J genes are TRBV3-1 and TRBJ1-3, with no clear D. V shed 0 bases and J shed 0 bases, with 6 bases lying between them. The CDR3 is made up of 15 amino acids. CDR1 is LGHDT, CDR2 YNNKEL, per germline (reference sequence). Full variable domain (remainder filled in from reference TRBV3-1 and TRBJ1-3): DTAVSQTPKYLVTQMGNDKSIKCEQNLGHDTMYWYKQDSKKFLKIMFSYNNKELIINETVPNRFSPKSPDKAHLNLHINSLELGDSAVYFCASSQEGISGNTIYFGEGSWLTVV.